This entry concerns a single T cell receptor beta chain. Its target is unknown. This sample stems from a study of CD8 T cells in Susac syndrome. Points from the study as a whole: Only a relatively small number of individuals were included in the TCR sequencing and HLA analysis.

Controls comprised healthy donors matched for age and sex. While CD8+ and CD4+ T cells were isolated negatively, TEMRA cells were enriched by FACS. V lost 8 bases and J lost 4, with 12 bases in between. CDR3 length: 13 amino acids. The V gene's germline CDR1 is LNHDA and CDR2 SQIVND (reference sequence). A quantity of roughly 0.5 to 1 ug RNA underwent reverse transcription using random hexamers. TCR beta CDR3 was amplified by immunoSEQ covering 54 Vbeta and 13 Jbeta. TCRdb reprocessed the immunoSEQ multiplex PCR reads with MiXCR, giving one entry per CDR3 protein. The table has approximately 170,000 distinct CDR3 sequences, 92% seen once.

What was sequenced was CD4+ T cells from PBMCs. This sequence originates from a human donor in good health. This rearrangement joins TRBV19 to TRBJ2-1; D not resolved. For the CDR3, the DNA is TGTGCCAGTCGCCCAGACGCGTACAATGAGCAGTTCTTC. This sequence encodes CASRPDAYNEQFF.